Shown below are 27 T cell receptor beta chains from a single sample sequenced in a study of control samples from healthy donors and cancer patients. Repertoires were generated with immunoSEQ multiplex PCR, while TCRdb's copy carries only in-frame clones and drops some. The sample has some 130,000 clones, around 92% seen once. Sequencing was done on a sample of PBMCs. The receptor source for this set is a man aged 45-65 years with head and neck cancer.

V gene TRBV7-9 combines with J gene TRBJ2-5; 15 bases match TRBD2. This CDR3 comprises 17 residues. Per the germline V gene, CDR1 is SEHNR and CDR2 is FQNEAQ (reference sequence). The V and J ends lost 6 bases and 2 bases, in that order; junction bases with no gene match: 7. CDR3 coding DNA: TGTGCCAGCAGTAGGACTAGCGGGAGGGCCCAGCAAGAGACCCAGTACTTC. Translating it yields CASSRTSGRAQQETQYF. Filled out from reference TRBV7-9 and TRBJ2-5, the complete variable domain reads DTGVSQNPRHKITKRGQNVTFRCDPISEHNRLYWYRQTLGQGPEFLTYFQNEAQLEKSRLLSDRFSAERPKGSFSTLEIQRTEQGDSAMYLCASSRTSGRAQQETQYFGPGTRLLVL.

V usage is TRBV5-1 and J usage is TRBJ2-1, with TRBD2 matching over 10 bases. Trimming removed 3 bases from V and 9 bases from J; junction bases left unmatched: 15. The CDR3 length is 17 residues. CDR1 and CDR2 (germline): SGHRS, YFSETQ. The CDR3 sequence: CASSWGPTSGVGGEQFF. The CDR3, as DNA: TGCGCCAGCAGCTGGGGCCCCACTAGCGGGGTAGGAGGTGAGCAGTTCTTC. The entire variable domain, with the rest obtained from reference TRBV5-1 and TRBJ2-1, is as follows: KAGVTQTPRYLIKTRGQQVTLSCSPISGHRSVSWYQQTPGQGLQFLFEYFSETQRNKGNFPGRFSGRQFSNSRSEMNVSTLELGDSALYLCASSWGPTSGVGGEQFFGPGTRLTVL.

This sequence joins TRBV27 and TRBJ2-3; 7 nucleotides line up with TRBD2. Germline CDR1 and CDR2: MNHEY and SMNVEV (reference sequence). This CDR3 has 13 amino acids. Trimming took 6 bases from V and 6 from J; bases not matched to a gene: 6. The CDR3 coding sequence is TGTGCCAGCAGATTAGCGGGCGGGGATACGCAGTATTTT. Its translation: CASRLAGGDTQYF.

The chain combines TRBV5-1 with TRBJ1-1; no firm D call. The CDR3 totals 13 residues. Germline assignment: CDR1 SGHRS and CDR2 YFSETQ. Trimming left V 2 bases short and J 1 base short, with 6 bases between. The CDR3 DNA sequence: TGCGCCAGCAGCTTCGGACGGAACACTGAAGCTTTCTTT. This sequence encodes CASSFGRNTEAFF.

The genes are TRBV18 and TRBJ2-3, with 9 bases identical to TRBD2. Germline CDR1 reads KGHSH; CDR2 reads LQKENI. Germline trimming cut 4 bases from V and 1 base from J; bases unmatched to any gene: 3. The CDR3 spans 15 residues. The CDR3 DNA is TGTGCCAGCTCACTAGCGGGAGTGGGCACAGATACGCAGTATTTT. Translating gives CASSLAGVGTDTQYF.

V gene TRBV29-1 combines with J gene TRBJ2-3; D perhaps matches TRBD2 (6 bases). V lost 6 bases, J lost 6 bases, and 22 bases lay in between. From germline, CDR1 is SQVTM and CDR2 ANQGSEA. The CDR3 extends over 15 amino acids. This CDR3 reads CSVGGGAGLTDTQYF. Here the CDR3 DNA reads TGCAGCGTCGGGGGAGGAGCGGGTTTAACGGATACGCAGTATTTT.

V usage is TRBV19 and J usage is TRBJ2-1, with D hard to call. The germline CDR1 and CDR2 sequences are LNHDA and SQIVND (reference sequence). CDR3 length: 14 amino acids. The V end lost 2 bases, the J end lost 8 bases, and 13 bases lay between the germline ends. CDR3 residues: CASSIRSPSHEQFF. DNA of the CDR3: TGTGCCAGTAGTATAAGAAGCCCCAGCCATGAGCAGTTCTTC.

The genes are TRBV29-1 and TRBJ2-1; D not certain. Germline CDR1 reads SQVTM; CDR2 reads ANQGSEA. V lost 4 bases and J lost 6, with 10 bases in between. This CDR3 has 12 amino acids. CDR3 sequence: CSVAPRANEQFF. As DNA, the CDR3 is TGCAGCGTTGCCCCAAGGGCCAATGAGCAGTTCTTC.

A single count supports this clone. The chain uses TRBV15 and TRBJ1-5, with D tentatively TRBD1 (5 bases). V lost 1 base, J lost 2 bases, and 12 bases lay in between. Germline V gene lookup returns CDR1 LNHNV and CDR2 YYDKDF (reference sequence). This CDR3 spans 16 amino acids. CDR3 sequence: CATSRVGGRGNQPQHF. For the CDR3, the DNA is TGTGCCACCAGCAGAGTCGGGGGAAGGGGCAATCAGCCCCAGCATTTT. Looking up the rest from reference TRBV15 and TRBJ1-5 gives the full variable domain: DAMVIQNPRYQVTQFGKPVTLSCSQTLNHNVMYWYQQKSSQAPKLLFHYYDKDFNNEADTPDNFQSRRPNTSFCFLDIRSPGLGDTAMYLCATSRVGGRGNQPQHFGDGTRLSIL.

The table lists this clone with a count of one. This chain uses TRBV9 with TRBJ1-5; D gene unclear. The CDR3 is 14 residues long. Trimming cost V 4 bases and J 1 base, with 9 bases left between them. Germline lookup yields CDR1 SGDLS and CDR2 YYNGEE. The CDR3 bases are TGTGCCAGCAGCCGCGACGGGAGCAATCAGCCCCAGCATTTT. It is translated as CASSRDGSNQPQHF.

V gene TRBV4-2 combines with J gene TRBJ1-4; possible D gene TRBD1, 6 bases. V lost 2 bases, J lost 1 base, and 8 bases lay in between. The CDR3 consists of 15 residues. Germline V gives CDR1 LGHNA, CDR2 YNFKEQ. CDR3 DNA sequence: TGTGCCAGCAGCCAACTCAGGGGAACTAATGAAAAACTGTTTTTT. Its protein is CASSQLRGTNEKLFF.

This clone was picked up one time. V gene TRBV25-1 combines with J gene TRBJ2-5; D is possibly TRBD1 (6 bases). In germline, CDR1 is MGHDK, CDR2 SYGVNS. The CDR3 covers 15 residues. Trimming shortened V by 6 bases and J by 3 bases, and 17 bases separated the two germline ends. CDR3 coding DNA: TGTGCCAGCAGCCATCAGTTTCCAGGGGAAGAGACCCAGTACTTC. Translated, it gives CASSHQFPGEETQYF.

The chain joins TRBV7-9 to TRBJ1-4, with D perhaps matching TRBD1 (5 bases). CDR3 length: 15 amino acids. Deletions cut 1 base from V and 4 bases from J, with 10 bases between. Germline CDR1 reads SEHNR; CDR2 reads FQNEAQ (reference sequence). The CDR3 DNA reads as TGTGCCAGCAGCTTAGATGGGGGGGTTAATGAAAAACTGTTTTTT. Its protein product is CASSLDGGVNEKLFF.

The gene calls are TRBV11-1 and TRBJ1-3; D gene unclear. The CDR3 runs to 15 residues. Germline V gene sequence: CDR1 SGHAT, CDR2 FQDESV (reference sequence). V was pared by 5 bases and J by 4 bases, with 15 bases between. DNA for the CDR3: TGTGCCAGCAGCCGCACCCCCTCCTTGGGAAACACCATATATTTT. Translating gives CASSRTPSLGNTIYF.

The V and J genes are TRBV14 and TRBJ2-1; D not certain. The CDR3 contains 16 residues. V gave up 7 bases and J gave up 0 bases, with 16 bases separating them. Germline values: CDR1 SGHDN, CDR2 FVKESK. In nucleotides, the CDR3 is TGTGCCAGCACCCCCGGAAGGGTTTCCTCCTACAATGAGCAGTTCTTC. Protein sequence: CASTPGRVSSYNEQFF.

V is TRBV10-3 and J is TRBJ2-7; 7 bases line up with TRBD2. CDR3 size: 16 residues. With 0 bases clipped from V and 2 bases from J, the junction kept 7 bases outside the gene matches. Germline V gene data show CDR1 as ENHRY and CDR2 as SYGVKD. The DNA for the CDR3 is TGTGCCATCAGTGAGTCTAGTGCGGGGGTCGCCTACGAGCAGTACTTC. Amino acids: CAISESSAGVAYEQYF.

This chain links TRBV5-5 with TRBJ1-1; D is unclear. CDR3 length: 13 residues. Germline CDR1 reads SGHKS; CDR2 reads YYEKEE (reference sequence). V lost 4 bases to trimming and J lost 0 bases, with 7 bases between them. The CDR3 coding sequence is TGTGCCAGCAGCCCCACTATGAACACTGAAGCTTTCTTT. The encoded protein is CASSPTMNTEAFF.

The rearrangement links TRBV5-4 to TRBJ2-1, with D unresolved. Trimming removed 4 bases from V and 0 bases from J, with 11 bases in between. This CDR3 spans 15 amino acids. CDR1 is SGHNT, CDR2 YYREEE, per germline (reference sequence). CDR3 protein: CASSAWSGSYNEQFF. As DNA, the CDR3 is TGTGCCAGCAGCGCATGGTCCGGCTCCTACAATGAGCAGTTCTTC.

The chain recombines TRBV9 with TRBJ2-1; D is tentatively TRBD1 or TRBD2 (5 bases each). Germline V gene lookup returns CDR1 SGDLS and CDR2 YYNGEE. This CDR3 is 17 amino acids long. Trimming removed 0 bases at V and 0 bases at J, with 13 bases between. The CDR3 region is CASSVEGPGFSYNEQFF. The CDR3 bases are TGTGCCAGCAGCGTAGAGGGACCCGGATTCTCCTACAATGAGCAGTTCTTC.

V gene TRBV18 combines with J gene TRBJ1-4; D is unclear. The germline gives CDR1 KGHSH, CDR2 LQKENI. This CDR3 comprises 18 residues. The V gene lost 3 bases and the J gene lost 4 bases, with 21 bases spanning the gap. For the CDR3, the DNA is TGTGCCAGCTCACCCCTTGGAGGGTCTACCGCTTTTAATGAAAAACTGTTTTTT. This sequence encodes CASSPLGGSTAFNEKLFF.

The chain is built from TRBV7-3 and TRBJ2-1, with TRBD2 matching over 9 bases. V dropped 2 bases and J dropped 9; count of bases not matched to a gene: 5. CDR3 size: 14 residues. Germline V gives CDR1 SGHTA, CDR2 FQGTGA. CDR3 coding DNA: TGTGCCAGCAGCTTAGCTAGCGGGGCTTCTGAGCAGTTCTTC. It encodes CASSLASGASEQFF.

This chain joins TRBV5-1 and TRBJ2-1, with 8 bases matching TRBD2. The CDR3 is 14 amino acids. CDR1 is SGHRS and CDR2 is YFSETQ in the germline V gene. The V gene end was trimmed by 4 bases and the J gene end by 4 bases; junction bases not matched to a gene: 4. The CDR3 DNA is TGCGCCAGCAGCCTCGGGGGGGAGTACAATGAGCAGTTCTTC. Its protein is CASSLGGEYNEQFF.

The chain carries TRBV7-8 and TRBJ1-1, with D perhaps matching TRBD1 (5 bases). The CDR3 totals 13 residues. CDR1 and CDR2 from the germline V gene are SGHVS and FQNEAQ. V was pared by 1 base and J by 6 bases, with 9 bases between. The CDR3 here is CASSLGGAAEAFF. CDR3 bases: TGTGCCAGCAGCTTAGGGGGCGCCGCTGAAGCTTTCTTT.

CDR3 loop: CASSPGTRVEKLFF. CDR3 nucleotide sequence: TGCGCCAGCAGCCCCGGGACTAGAGTTGAAAAACTGTTTTTT. The V and J genes are TRBV5-1 and TRBJ1-4; D might be TRBD1 (5 bases). The CDR3 sequence is 14 residues long. Trimming took off 4 bases at V and 7 bases at J, with 14 bases between the two ends. Germline-derived CDR1 and CDR2 are SGHRS and YFSETQ.

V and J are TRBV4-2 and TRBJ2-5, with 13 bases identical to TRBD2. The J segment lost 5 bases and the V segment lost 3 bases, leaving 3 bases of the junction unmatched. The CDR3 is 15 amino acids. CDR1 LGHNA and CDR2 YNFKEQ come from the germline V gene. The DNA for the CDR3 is TGTGCCAGCAGCCAGACTAGCGGGGGGAGGGAGACCCAGTACTTC. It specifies CASSQTSGGRETQYF.

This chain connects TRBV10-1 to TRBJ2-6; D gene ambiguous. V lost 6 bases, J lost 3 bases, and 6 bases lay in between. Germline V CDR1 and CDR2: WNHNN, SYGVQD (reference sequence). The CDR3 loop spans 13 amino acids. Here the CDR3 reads CASRADGANVLTF. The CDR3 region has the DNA TGCGCCAGCAGGGCCGATGGGGCCAACGTCCTGACTTTC.

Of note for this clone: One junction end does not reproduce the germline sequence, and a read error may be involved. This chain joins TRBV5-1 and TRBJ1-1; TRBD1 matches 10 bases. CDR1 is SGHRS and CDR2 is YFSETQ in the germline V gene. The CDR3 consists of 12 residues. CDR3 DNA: TGCGCCAGCAGCACTGACAGGGGGCGACGGGTCTTT. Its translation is CASSTDRGRRVF.